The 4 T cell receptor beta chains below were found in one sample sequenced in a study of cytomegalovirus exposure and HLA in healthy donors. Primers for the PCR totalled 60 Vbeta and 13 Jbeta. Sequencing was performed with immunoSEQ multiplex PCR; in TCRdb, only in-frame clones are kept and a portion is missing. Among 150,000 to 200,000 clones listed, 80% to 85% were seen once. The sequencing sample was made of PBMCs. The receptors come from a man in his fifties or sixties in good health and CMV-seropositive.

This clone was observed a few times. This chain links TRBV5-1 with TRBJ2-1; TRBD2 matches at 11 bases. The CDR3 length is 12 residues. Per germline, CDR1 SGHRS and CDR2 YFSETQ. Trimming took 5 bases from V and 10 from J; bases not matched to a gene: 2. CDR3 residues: CASSSGRGEQFF. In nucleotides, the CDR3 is TGCGCCAGCAGTAGCGGGAGGGGAGAGCAGTTCTTC.

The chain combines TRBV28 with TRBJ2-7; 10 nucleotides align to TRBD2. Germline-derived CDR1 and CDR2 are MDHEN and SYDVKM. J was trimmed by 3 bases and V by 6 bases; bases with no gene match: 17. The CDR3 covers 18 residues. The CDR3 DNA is TGTGCCAGCAGCCCCGGGGGGAAGACTAGCGGGCGACACTACGAGCAGTACTTC. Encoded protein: CASSPGGKTSGRHYEQYF.

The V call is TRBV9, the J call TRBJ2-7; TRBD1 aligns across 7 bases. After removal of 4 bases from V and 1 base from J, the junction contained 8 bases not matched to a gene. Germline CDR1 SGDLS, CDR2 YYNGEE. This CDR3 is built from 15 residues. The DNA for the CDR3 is TGTGCCAGCAGCCCCGGGACAGAGCCTTCCTACGAGCAGTACTTC. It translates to CASSPGTEPSYEQYF.

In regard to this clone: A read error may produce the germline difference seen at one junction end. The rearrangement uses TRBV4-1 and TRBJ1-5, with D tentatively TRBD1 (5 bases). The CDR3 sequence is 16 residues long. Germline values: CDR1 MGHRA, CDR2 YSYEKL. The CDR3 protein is CASSQDPGDSSQPQHF. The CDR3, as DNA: TGCGCCAGCAGCCAAGATCCGGGGGATAGCAGTCAGCCCCAGCATTTT.